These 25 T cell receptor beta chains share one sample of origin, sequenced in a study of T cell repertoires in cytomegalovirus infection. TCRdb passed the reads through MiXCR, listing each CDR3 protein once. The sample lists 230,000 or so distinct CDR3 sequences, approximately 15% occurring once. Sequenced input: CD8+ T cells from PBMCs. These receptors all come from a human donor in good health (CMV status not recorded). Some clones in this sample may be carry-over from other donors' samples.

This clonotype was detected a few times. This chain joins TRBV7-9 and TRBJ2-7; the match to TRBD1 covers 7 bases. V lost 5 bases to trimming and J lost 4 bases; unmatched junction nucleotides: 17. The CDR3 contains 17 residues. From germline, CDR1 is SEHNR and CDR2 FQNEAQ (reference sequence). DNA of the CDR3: TGTGCCAGCAGCCCCCGGGTGGGACAGCGGCGGCCTTACGAGCAGTACTTC. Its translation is CASSPRVGQRRPYEQYF.

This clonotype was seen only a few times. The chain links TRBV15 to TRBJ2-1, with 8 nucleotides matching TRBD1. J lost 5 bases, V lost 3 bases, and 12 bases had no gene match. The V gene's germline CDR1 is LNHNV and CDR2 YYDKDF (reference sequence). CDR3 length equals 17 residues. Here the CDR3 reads CATSSRRPGQEDNEQFF. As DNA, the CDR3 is TGTGCCACCAGCAGCCGCAGACCGGGACAGGAGGACAATGAGCAGTTCTTC.

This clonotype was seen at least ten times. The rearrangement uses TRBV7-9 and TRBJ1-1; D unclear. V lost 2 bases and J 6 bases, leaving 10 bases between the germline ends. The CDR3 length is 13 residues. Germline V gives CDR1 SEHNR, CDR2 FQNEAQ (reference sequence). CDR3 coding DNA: TGTGCCAGCAGCTTAAGCGGTGGGCCTGAAGCTTTCTTT. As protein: CASSLSGGPEAFF.

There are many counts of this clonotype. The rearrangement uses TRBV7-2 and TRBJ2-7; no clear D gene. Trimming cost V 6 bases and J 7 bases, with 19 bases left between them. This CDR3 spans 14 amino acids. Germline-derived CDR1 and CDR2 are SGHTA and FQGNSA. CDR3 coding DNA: TGTGCCAGCAGTTTTCCCCTCACAATACGGGAGCAGTACTTC. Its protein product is CASSFPLTIREQYF.

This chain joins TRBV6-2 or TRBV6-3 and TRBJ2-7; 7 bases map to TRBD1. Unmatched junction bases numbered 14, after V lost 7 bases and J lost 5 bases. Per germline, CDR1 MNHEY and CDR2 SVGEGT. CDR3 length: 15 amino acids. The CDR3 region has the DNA TGTGCCAGCACCTTGAGACAGGGACCCTTTGACGAGCAGTACTTC. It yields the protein CASTLRQGPFDEQYF.

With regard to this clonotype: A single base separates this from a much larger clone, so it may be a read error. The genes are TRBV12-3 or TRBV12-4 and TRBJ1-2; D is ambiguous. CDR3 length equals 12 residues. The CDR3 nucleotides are TGTGCCAGCAGTTTCGGACCCGAGGGCTACGCCTTC. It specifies CASSFGPEGYAF.

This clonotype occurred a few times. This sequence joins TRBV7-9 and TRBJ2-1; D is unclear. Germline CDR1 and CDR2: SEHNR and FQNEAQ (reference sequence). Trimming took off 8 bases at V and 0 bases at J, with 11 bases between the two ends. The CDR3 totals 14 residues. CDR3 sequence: CASDLESSYNEQFF. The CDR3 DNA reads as TGTGCCAGCGACCTTGAGAGCTCCTACAATGAGCAGTTCTTC.

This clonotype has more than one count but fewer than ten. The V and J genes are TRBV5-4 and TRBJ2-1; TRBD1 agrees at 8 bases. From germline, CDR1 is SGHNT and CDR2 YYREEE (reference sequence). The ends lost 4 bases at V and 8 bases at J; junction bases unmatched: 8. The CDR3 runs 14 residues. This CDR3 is CASSPEQGVDEQFF. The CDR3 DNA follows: TGTGCCAGCAGCCCAGAACAGGGGGTGGATGAGCAGTTCTTC.

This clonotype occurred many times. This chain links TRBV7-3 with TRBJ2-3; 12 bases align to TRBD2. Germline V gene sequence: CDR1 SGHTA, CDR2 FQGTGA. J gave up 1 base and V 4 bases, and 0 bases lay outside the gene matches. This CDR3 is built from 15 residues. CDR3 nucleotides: TGTGCCAGCAGCTGGACTAGCGGGGGCACAGATACGCAGTATTTT. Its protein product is CASSWTSGGTDTQYF.

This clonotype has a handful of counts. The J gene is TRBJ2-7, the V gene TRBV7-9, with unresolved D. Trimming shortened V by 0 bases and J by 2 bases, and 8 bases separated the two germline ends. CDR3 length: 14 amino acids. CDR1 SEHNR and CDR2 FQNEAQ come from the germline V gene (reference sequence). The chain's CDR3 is CASSLASRAYEQYF. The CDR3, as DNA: TGTGCCAGCAGCTTAGCGTCCAGAGCCTACGAGCAGTACTTC.

The CDR3 DNA is TGCGCCAGCAGTGACCGGGGACAGGGGTCCTACAATGAGCAGTTCTTC. As protein: CASSDRGQGSYNEQFF. The chain carries TRBV10-2 and TRBJ2-1; TRBD1 agrees at 10 bases. Germline V gives CDR1 WSHSY, CDR2 SAAADI. The CDR3 has 16 residues. V shed 3 bases and J 1 base; nucleotides not matched to a gene: 3.

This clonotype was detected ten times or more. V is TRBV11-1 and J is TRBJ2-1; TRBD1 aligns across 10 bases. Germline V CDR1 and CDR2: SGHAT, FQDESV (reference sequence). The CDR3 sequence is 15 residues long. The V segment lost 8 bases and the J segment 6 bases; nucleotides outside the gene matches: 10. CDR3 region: CASGMGDRGPNEQFF. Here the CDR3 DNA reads TGTGCCAGCGGGATGGGAGACAGGGGGCCCAATGAGCAGTTCTTC.

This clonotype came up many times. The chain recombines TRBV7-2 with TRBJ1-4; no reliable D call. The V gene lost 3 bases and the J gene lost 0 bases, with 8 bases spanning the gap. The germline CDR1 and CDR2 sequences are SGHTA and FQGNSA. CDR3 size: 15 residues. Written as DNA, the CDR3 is TGTGCCAGCAGCTTTGAAGGCTCAACTAATGAAAAACTGTTTTTT. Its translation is CASSFEGSTNEKLFF.

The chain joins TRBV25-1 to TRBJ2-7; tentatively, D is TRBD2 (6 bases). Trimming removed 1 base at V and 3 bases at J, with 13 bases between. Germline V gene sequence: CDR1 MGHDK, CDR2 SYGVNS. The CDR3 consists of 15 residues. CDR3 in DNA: TGTGCCAGCAGTGAATTGAGGGACTCCAACTACGAGCAGTACTTC. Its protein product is CASSELRDSNYEQYF.

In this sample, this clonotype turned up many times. Written as DNA, the CDR3 is TGTGCCAGCAGAGACGGGACAGGGGACTACGAGCAGTACTTC. The encoded protein is CASRDGTGDYEQYF. The V gene is TRBV27, the J gene TRBJ2-7, with 10 bases matching TRBD1. Germline V gene data show CDR1 as MNHEY and CDR2 as SMNVEV (reference sequence). V trimming: 6 bases; J trimming: 3 bases; junction bases outside the gene matches: 5. CDR3 length: 14 amino acids.

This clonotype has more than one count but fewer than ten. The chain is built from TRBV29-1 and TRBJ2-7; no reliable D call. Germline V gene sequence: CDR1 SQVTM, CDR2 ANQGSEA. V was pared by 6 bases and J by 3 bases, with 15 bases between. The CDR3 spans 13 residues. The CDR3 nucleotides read TGCAGCGTCAATATTGTGGGTAACTACGAGCAGTACTTC. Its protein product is CSVNIVGNYEQYF.

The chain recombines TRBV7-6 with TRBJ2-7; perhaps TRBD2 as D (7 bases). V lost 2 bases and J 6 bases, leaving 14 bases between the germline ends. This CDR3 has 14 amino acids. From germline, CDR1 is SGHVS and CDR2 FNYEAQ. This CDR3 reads CASSLLSGGREQYF. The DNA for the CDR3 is TGTGCCAGCAGCTTACTTTCGGGGGGCCGCGAGCAGTACTTC.

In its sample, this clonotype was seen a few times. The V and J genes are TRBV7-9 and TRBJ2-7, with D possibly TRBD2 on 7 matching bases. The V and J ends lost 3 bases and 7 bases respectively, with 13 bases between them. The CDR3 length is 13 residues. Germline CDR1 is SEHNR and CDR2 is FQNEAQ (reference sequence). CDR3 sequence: CASSLGGAPEQYF. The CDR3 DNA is TGTGCCAGCAGCTTGGGGGGGGCGCCTGAGCAGTACTTC.

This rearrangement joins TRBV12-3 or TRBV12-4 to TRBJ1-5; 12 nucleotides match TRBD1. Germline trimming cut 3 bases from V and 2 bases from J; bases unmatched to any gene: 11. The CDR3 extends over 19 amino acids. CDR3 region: CASSFQVPGQGAGNQPQHF. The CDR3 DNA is TGTGCCAGCAGTTTCCAAGTCCCGGGACAGGGGGCGGGCAATCAGCCCCAGCATTTT.

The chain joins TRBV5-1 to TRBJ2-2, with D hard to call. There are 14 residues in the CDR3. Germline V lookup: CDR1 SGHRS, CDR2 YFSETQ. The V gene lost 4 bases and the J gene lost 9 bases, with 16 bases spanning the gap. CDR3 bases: TGCGCCAGCAGCGAAAGCGATATCTCCCGGGAGCTGTTTTTT. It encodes CASSESDISRELFF.

Here the CDR3 DNA reads TGTGCCAGCAGCCCCCTGGGCGCAGGAGGGACTGAAGCTTTCTTT. Translated: CASSPLGAGGTEAFF. The rearrangement uses TRBV4-2 and TRBJ1-1; D is ambiguous. This CDR3 has 15 residues. Trimming left V 4 bases short and J 5 bases short, with 17 bases between. Germline V gives CDR1 LGHNA, CDR2 YNFKEQ.

CDR3 sequence reads: CASSYGRGLGIQYF. CDR3 DNA sequence: TGTGCCAGTAGTTACGGACGGGGACTGGGCATTCAGTACTTC. The chain employs TRBV19 and TRBJ2-4; D may be TRBD2 (6 bases). The CDR3 spans 14 residues. V lost 5 bases and J lost 9, with 17 bases in between. The germline V gene has CDR1 LNHDA and CDR2 SQIVND (reference sequence).

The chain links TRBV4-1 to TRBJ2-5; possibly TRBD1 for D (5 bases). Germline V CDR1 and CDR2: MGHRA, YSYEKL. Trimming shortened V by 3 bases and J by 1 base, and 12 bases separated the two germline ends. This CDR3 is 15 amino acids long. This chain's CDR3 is CASSHRQGSQETQYF. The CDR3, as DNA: TGCGCCAGCAGCCATCGGCAGGGAAGCCAAGAGACCCAGTACTTC.

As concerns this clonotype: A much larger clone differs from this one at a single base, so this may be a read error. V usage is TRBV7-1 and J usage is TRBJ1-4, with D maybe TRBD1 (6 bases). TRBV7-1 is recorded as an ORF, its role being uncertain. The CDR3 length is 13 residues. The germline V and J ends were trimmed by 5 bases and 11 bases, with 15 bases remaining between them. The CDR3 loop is CASSPWGGDKLFF. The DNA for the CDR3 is TGTGCCAGCAGCCCTTGGGGGGGCGATAAACTGTTTTTT.

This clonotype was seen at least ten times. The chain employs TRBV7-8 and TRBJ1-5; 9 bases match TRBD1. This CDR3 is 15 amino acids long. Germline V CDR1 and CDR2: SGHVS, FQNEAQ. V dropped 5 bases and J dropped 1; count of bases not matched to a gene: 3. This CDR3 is CASSLGTGSNQPQHF. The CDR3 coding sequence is TGTGCCAGCAGCCTCGGGACAGGGAGCAATCAGCCCCAGCATTTT.